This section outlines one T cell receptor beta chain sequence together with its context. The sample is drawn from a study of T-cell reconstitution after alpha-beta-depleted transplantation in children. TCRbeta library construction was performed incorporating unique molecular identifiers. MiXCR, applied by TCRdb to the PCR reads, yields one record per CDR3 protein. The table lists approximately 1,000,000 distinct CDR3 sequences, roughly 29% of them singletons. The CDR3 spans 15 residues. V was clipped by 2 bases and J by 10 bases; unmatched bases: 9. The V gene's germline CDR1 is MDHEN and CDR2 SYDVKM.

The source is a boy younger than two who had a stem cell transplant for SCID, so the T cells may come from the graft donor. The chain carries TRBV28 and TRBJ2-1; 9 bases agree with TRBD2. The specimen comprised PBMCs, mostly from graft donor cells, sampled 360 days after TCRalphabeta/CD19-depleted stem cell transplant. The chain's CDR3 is CASSLGGGALWEQFF. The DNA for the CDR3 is TGTGCCAGCAGTTTAGGCGGGGGGGCTCTCTGGGAGCAGTTCTTC.